This T cell receptor beta chain was retrieved from a study of shared clonotypes between healthy human individuals. The overall study: Plates per donor: three CD4 naive, three CD4 memory, two CD8 naive, one CD8 memory.

CD4+ cells underwent separation, giving CD45RA+ naive and CD45RA-negative memory subsets. The assay was run at deep level. TCRdb's copy holds only in-frame clones and misses some; the assay was immunoSEQ multiplex PCR. This sample has about 1 million clones, with roughly 80% found just once. Input material: memory CD4+ T cells sorted from blood. Indicated subset: CD45RA-negative fraction. The clonotype originates from a man between 18 and 29 years old in good health.

The CDR3 is CASSLRAEVAKNIQYF. The CDR3 region has the DNA TGTGCCAGCAGCTTAAGGGCGGAGGTAGCCAAAAACATTCAGTACTTC. This chain connects TRBV7-2 to TRBJ2-4; a weak D match, TRBD2 (5 bases). Germline CDR1 reads SGHTA; CDR2 reads FQGNSA. The CDR3 sequence is 16 residues long. Trimming left V 2 bases short and J 0 bases short, with 11 bases between.